Presented here are 20 T cell receptor beta chains from one specimen sequenced in a study of cytomegalovirus exposure and HLA in healthy donors. The PCR used 60 Vbeta and 13 Jbeta primers. Here immunoSEQ multiplex PCR was the method, and the copy in TCRdb shows in-frame clones only, minus some. In the table there are some 160,000 clones, approximately 68% of which are singletons. The sample consisted of PBMCs. The receptors stem from a man in his forties in good health and CMV-seronegative.

The CDR3 DNA reads as TGCGCCAGCAGCGGCTCTACGGGAGGGAACACCGGGGAGCTGTTTTTT. Protein product: CASSGSTGGNTGELFF. This rearrangement joins TRBV5-1 to TRBJ2-2, with TRBD2 matching over 7 bases. The junction had 7 bases not matched to a gene; V was cut back by 4 bases and J by 1 base. The CDR3 spans 16 residues. From germline, CDR1 is SGHRS and CDR2 YFSETQ.

The V call is TRBV28, the J call TRBJ1-2; possibly TRBD1 for D (6 bases). Germline V gene lookup returns CDR1 MDHEN and CDR2 SYDVKM. CDR3 length: 18 amino acids. V lost 5 bases, J lost 4 bases, and 26 bases lay in between. Here the CDR3 DNA reads TGTGCCAGCAGTGGATTGATAATGGTAGGGGGTTTTACCTATGGCTACACCTTC. This gives the protein CASSGLIMVGGFTYGYTF.

The rearrangement joins TRBV6-1 to TRBJ2-7; possible D gene TRBD2, 5 bases. The CDR3 extends over 13 amino acids. The germline V and J ends were trimmed by 5 bases and 0 bases, with 8 bases remaining between them. In germline, CDR1 is MNHNS, CDR2 SASEGT. The CDR3 region is CASSTGNSYEQYF. Written as DNA, the CDR3 is TGTGCCAGCAGTACGGGGAACTCCTACGAGCAGTACTTC.

This clone has a handful of counts. The rearrangement joins TRBV7-2 to TRBJ2-2; 7 positions match TRBD2. Germline assignment: CDR1 SGHTA and CDR2 FQGNSA. This CDR3 has 16 residues. J lost 1 base, V lost 3 bases, and 5 bases had no gene match. The CDR3 region is CASSFRAGVNTGELFF. For the CDR3, the DNA is TGTGCCAGCAGCTTTAGGGCGGGAGTGAACACCGGGGAGCTGTTTTTT.

The chain combines TRBV29-1 with TRBJ2-1, with TRBD2 identical over 12 bases. V dropped 4 bases and J dropped 4; count of bases not matched to a gene: 5. The V gene's germline CDR1 is SQVTM and CDR2 ANQGSEA. The CDR3 consists of 15 residues. CDR3 loop: CSVGGLAGWYNEQFF. As DNA, the CDR3 is TGCAGCGTTGGAGGACTAGCGGGATGGTACAATGAGCAGTTCTTC.

The V call is TRBV11-2, the J call TRBJ1-2, with a possible D match to TRBD1 (6 bases). The germline CDR1 and CDR2 sequences are SGHAT and FQNNGV. V lost 5 bases to trimming and J lost 4 bases, with 14 bases between them. CDR3 length: 14 amino acids. CDR3: CASSIETGTYGYTF. In DNA, the CDR3 is TGTGCCAGCAGCATCGAAACAGGGACCTATGGCTACACCTTC.

V and J are TRBV21-1 and TRBJ2-2; TRBD2 was called by the table and not checked on the DNA. TRBV21-1 is described as a pseudogene. This CDR3 comprises 17 residues. This chain's CDR3 is CASSKWRTLSPYGELFF. The CDR3 coding sequence is TGTGCCAGCAGCAAATGGAGGACCCTTTCACCCTACGGGGAGCTGTTTTTT.

A few counts support this clone. The chain is built from TRBV9 and TRBJ1-6; perhaps TRBD1 as D (6 bases). CDR1 and CDR2 (germline): SGDLS, YYNGEE. Trimming pared 5 bases from V and 6 bases from J, leaving 15 bases between. This CDR3 region has 15 residues. Written as DNA, the CDR3 is TGTGCCAGCAGTACTAACAGGGTCGGTAATTCACCCCTCCACTTT. This translates into CASSTNRVGNSPLHF.

This clone has just one count. CDR3 protein: CASLNRGEAGNTIYF. The CDR3 coding sequence is TGTGCCAGTTTAAACAGGGGTGAAGCTGGAAACACCATATATTTT. The chain recombines TRBV19 with TRBJ1-3; 7 bases match TRBD1. The CDR3 has 15 residues. V lost 8 bases to trimming and J lost 2 bases; unmatched junction nucleotides: 9. In germline, CDR1 is LNHDA, CDR2 SQIVND (reference sequence).

The chain employs TRBV4-1 and TRBJ1-4, with D possibly being TRBD1 (5 bases). V lost 1 base and J 7 bases, leaving 13 bases between the germline ends. Germline V lookup: CDR1 MGHRA, CDR2 YSYEKL. This CDR3 contains 15 residues. CDR3 coding DNA: TGCGCCAGCAGCCAAGGGCCTGGGGCCGGTGAAAAACTGTTTTTT. Protein sequence: CASSQGPGAGEKLFF.

The V call is TRBV15, the J call TRBJ2-7, with D perhaps TRBD1 (5 bases). The CDR3 covers 15 residues. Germline V gene data show CDR1 as LNHNV and CDR2 as YYDKDF (reference sequence). V gave up 0 bases and J gave up 5 bases, with 14 bases separating them. DNA for the CDR3: TGTGCCACCAGCAGAGATCGGCAGGGTCTCAACGAGCAGTACTTC. Its protein is CATSRDRQGLNEQYF.

The genes are TRBV5-1 and TRBJ2-3; D call uncertain. Germline lookup yields CDR1 SGHRS and CDR2 YFSETQ. Trimming shortened V by 0 bases and J by 8 bases, and 10 bases separated the two germline ends. The CDR3 covers 13 residues. CDR3 sequence reads: CASSLESVGTQYF. DNA for the CDR3: TGCGCCAGCAGCTTGGAATCTGTCGGTACGCAGTATTTT. The complete variable domain, with remaining parts taken from reference TRBV5-1 and TRBJ2-3, reads KAGVTQTPRYLIKTRGQQVTLSCSPISGHRSVSWYQQTPGQGLQFLFEYFSETQRNKGNFPGRFSGRQFSNSRSEMNVSTLELGDSALYLCASSLESVGTQYFGPGTRLTVL.

As regards this clone: A read error may account for a junction end that differs from germline. This chain joins TRBV15 and TRBJ1-5, with 8 bases aligning to TRBD1. CDR1 LNHNV and CDR2 YYDKDF come from the germline V gene (reference sequence). CDR3 length: 17 residues. The CDR3 sequence is CATRPSLTGGLDQPQNF. Written as DNA, the CDR3 is TGTGCCACCAGACCATCCCTTACAGGGGGATTAGATCAGCCCCAGAATTTT.

The chain carries TRBV4-3 and TRBJ2-1; 9 bases fit TRBD2. Germline CDR1 is LGHNA and CDR2 is YSLEER. V was clipped by 0 bases and J by 8 bases; unmatched bases: 2. The CDR3 covers 14 residues. CDR3 nucleotide sequence: TGCGCCAGCAGCCAAGACTTAGCGGGAGATGAGCAGTTCTTC. As protein: CASSQDLAGDEQFF.

The genes are TRBV19 and TRBJ1-2; no firm D call. Germline V gene lookup returns CDR1 LNHDA and CDR2 SQIVND (reference sequence). This CDR3 is built from 13 residues. V was shortened by 5 bases and J by 5 bases, with 12 bases between the two germline ends. CDR3 amino acids: CASSPARGYGYTF. The CDR3 DNA reads TGTGCCAGTAGTCCCGCCCGAGGGTATGGCTACACCTTC.

The chain recombines TRBV9 with TRBJ2-2; 7 bases are a match to TRBD2. Germline-derived CDR1 and CDR2 are SGDLS and YYNGEE. The junction had 1 base not matched to a gene; V was cut back by 1 base and J by 4 bases. The CDR3 extends over 14 amino acids. CDR3 sequence: CASSVSGVTGELFF. CDR3 bases: TGTGCCAGCAGCGTAAGCGGGGTCACCGGGGAGCTGTTTTTT.

This clone was counted a few times. The chain is built from TRBV10-2 and TRBJ2-7; the D gene is possibly TRBD2 (6 bases). There are 15 residues in the CDR3. Trimming pared 8 bases from V and 2 bases from J, leaving 19 bases between. Germline CDR1 WSHSY, CDR2 SAAADI. The CDR3 spells CASRSGRSVTYEQYF. CDR3 DNA sequence: TGCGCCAGCCGGAGCGGGCGAAGCGTAACCTACGAGCAGTACTTC.

The chain recombines TRBV9 with TRBJ2-3; TRBD2 is a possible D gene (7 bases). Looked up from germline, CDR1 is SGDLS and CDR2 is YYNGEE. The CDR3 runs 16 residues. Trimming removed 2 bases from V and 2 bases from J, with 15 bases in between. The CDR3 DNA reads TGTGCCAGCAGCGTCTCTGTTGGGGGGGCCACAGATACGCAGTATTTT. Its protein is CASSVSVGGATDTQYF.

This clone has more than one count but fewer than ten. The chain couples TRBV5-4 to TRBJ1-2, with D possibly being TRBD1 (5 bases). CDR3 length: 16 amino acids. Germline CDR1 SGHNT, CDR2 YYREEE (reference sequence). V was trimmed by 4 bases and J by 0 bases, leaving 16 bases between them. DNA for the CDR3: TGTGCCAGCAGCCCTACCTTAGACAGAACTAACTATGGCTACACCTTC. Residues: CASSPTLDRTNYGYTF.

CDR3 bases: TGTGCCAGCAGCGTAGGCGGGATTAGAACAGATACGCAGTATTTT. It codes for CASSVGGIRTDTQYF. The chain links TRBV9 to TRBJ2-3, with D perhaps matching TRBD2 (6 bases). Trimming pared 0 bases from V and 3 bases from J, leaving 11 bases between. The germline V gene has CDR1 SGDLS and CDR2 YYNGEE. The CDR3 covers 15 residues. Variable domain in full (rest from reference TRBV9 and TRBJ2-3): DSGVTQTPKHLITATGQRVTLRCSPRSGDLSVYWYQQSLDQGLQFLIQYYNGEERAKGNILERFSAQQFPDLHSELNLSSLELGDSALYFCASSVGGIRTDTQYFGPGTRLTVL.